A selection of T cell receptor beta chains follows, all from one sample in a study of Graves' ophthalmopathy and Graves' hyperthyroidism. TCRdb processed the multiplex PCR reads anew with MiXCR; each CDR3 protein has one entry. The table has 200,000 to 250,000 distinct CDR3 sequences, about 22% seen once. Sequenced sample: peripheral blood. The receptors come from a woman aged 45-65 years with Graves' ophthalmopathy. The conserved cysteine and the conserved F or W are not part of the CDR3 here.

v_call: TRBV2
cdr3_aa: GLHLEWDGTSGNTIY

v_call: TRBV19
cdr3_aa: ASSPTDRGFGANVLT

v_call: TRBV24-1
cdr3_aa: ATSDPRLANYNEQF

v_call: TRBV9
cdr3_aa: ASSVDTGGRKLF

v_call: TRBV11-2
cdr3_aa: ASSIQGYEQY

v_call: TRBV15
cdr3_aa: ATSRDQASGNTIY

v_call: TRBV6-5
cdr3_aa: ASSSGTLNTGELF

v_call: TRBV28
cdr3_aa: ASRDTGPQETQY

v_call: TRBV12-3/TRBV12-4
cdr3_aa: ASSFFSGGTGELF

v_call: TRBV20-1
cdr3_aa: SARDHRGPRTGELF

v_call: TRBV6-2/TRBV6-3
cdr3_aa: ASSYGLQRAETQY

v_call: TRBV20-1
cdr3_aa: SARRQGIHYGYT

v_call: TRBV24-1
cdr3_aa: ATSVRGGYEQY

v_call: TRBV7-9
cdr3_aa: ASSSVAKNIQY

v_call: TRBV12-3/TRBV12-4
cdr3_aa: ASSPAGRRTEAF

v_call: TRBV12-3/TRBV12-4
cdr3_aa: ASSLFQRGLAQETQY

v_call: TRBV24-1
cdr3_aa: ATSDRTPGGYT

v_call: TRBV12-3/TRBV12-4
cdr3_aa: ASSPKTSGGYT

v_call: TRBV12-3/TRBV12-4
cdr3_aa: ASSLIGSGGTDTQY

v_call: TRBV25-1
cdr3_aa: ASSDERRSYEQY

v_call: TRBV30
cdr3_aa: AWSVAGGHGYT

v_call: TRBV27
cdr3_aa: ASSKTGLDEQY

v_call: TRBV6-5
cdr3_aa: ASSYGTENSYEQY

v_call: TRBV7-9
cdr3_aa: ASSGRDTGELF

v_call: TRBV20-1
cdr3_aa: SALNARTGAANTEAF

v_call: TRBV12-3/TRBV12-4
cdr3_aa: ASSLISSGQY

v_call: TRBV20-1
cdr3_aa: SATPQGGGYEQY

v_call: TRBV18
cdr3_aa: ASLRDTLNSGNTIY

v_call: TRBV11-2
cdr3_aa: ASSLVGETQY

v_call: TRBV25-1
cdr3_aa: ASSEYGIQGPF

v_call: TRBV18
cdr3_aa: ASSPYQETQY

v_call: TRBV7-9
cdr3_aa: ASRELAATYEQY

v_call: TRBV12-3/TRBV12-4
cdr3_aa: ASSSARQGSYEQY

v_call: TRBV12-3/TRBV12-4
cdr3_aa: ASIKDRGNYGYT

v_call: TRBV2
cdr3_aa: ASSPRQGDGYT

v_call: TRBV12-3/TRBV12-4
cdr3_aa: ASRQGEVNTEAF

v_call: TRBV11-2
cdr3_aa: ASSPPAGGPAGELF

v_call: TRBV30
cdr3_aa: AWSPGLAGDETQY

v_call: TRBV11-2
cdr3_aa: ASSLVSRENLYEQY

v_call: TRBV10-3
cdr3_aa: AISEEGPKNIQY

v_call: TRBV10-3
cdr3_aa: AISATGQGTEY

v_call: TRBV29-1
cdr3_aa: SVENGNYGYT

v_call: TRBV9
cdr3_aa: ASSAPRGGEQY

v_call: TRBV6-1
cdr3_aa: ASSEAGGRYEQY

v_call: TRBV10-3
cdr3_aa: AISEGTGGGNTIS

v_call: TRBV9
cdr3_aa: ASSVRDRGLLTEQY

v_call: TRBV4-2
cdr3_aa: ASSQVRGAMNTEAF

v_call: TRBV5-1
cdr3_aa: ASSLYGSYGYT

v_call: TRBV28
cdr3_aa: ASKPGHPGGNQPQH

v_call: TRBV7-9
cdr3_aa: ASSDTTGGRDEQY

v_call: TRBV6-1
cdr3_aa: ASWGTNSPLEQY

v_call: TRBV15
cdr3_aa: ATSRSPPTGEKPQY

v_call: TRBV12-3/TRBV12-4
cdr3_aa: ASSLQGETQY

v_call: TRBV6-2/TRBV6-3
cdr3_aa: ASSYRGPARNYGYT

v_call: TRBV7-9
cdr3_aa: ASSLGRDEQY

v_call: TRBV28
cdr3_aa: ASAVKGYEQY

v_call: TRBV4-1
cdr3_aa: ASRQNRGGSQETQY

v_call: TRBV20-1
cdr3_aa: SARDAPYGQETQY

v_call: TRBV13
cdr3_aa: ASSARTSGNTGELF

v_call: TRBV28
cdr3_aa: ASSPPGGKAYEQY